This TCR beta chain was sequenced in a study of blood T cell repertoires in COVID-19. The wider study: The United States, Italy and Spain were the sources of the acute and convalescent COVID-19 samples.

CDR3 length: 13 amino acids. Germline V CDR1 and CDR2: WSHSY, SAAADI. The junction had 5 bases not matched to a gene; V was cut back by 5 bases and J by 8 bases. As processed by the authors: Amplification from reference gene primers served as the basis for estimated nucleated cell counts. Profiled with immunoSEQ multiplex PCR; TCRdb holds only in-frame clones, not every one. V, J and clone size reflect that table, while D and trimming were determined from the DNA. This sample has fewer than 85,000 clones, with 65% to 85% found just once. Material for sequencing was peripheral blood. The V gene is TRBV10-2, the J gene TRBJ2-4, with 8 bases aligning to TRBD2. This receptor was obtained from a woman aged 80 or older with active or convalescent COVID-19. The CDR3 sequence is CASSPSGGDIQYF. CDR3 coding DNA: TGCGCCAGCAGTCCAAGCGGGGGCGACATTCAGTACTTC.